The 14 T cell receptor beta chains below come from one sample, sequenced in a study of blood T cell repertoires in COVID-19. Profiled with immunoSEQ multiplex PCR; TCRdb holds only in-frame clones, not every one. The table has 100,000 to 150,000 clones, 86% seen once. The source material was PBMCs or T cells enriched from blood (not recorded which). The receptors come from a woman aged 45-59 years who had recovered from COVID-19.

This chain connects TRBV5-1 to TRBJ2-7, with 8 positions matching TRBD2. Germline-derived CDR1 and CDR2 are SGHRS and YFSETQ. The CDR3 runs to 14 residues. The J segment lost 0 bases and the V segment lost 4 bases, leaving 3 bases of the junction unmatched. The CDR3 bases are TGCGCCAGCAGCCCGGGAGGGAGCTCCTACGAGCAGTACTTC. This codes for CASSPGGSSYEQYF.

The V call is TRBV5-6, the J call TRBJ1-1; D perhaps matches TRBD1 (5 bases). The ends were cut back, 0 bases at V and 5 bases at J, with 11 bases in the middle. There are 14 residues in the CDR3. Germline V gene lookup returns CDR1 SGHDT and CDR2 YYEEEE. The CDR3 sequence: CASSLVIGGTEAFF. The CDR3 region has the DNA TGTGCCAGCAGCTTGGTTATCGGGGGAACTGAAGCTTTCTTT.

The genes are TRBV2 and TRBJ1-4; maybe TRBD1 (6 bases). The germline V gene has CDR1 SNHLY and CDR2 FYNNEI. The V end lost 0 bases, the J end lost 4 bases, and 9 bases lay between the germline ends. This CDR3 has 15 amino acids. CDR3 loop: CASSEASGVNEKLFF. The CDR3 coding sequence is TGTGCCAGCAGTGAAGCTTCAGGGGTTAATGAAAAACTGTTTTTT.

The V call is TRBV9, the J call TRBJ1-2; D gene unclear. With 0 bases removed from V and 6 bases from J, the gap between germline ends came to 9 bases. Germline CDR1 reads SGDLS; CDR2 reads YYNGEE. The CDR3 contains 13 residues. The CDR3 loop reads CASSVASGDGYTF. CDR3 nucleotides: TGTGCCAGCAGCGTAGCCTCCGGTGATGGCTACACCTTC.

The V gene is TRBV4-1, the J gene TRBJ2-1; 9 bases are a match to TRBD2. Germline V lookup: CDR1 MGHRA, CDR2 YSYEKL. This CDR3 has 19 amino acids. After removal of 1 base from V and 4 bases from J, the junction contained 14 bases not matched to a gene. In DNA form, the CDR3 reads TGCGCCAGCAGCCAAGGACTAGCGGATTTAACTATCAGATACAATGAGCAGTTCTTC. Protein product: CASSQGLADLTIRYNEQFF.

The chain recombines TRBV10-2 with TRBJ1-1; 10 bases are shared with TRBD1. V dropped 2 bases and J dropped 9; count of bases not matched to a gene: 6. This CDR3 is built from 14 residues. The germline CDR1 and CDR2 sequences are WSHSY and SAAADI. The CDR3 loop is CASSEIGTGDKAFF. As DNA, the CDR3 is TGCGCCAGCAGTGAGATAGGGACAGGGGACAAAGCTTTCTTT.

The chain is built from TRBV7-9 and TRBJ2-1, with no clear D. CDR1 is SEHNR, CDR2 FQNEAQ, per germline (reference sequence). The CDR3 is made up of 12 amino acids. V dropped 5 bases and J dropped 8 bases, with 10 bases sitting between them. The CDR3 nucleotides are TGTGCCAGCAGCCCGGTTTTGGATGAGCAGTTCTTC. Translated: CASSPVLDEQFF.

V gene TRBV11-2 combines with J gene TRBJ1-2; the match to TRBD1 covers 7 bases. The J segment lost 4 bases and the V segment lost 5 bases, leaving 7 bases of the junction unmatched. Germline CDR1 and CDR2: SGHAT and FQNNGV. This CDR3 contains 14 residues. The CDR3 loop reads CASSLTGRAYGYTF. In nucleotides, the CDR3 is TGTGCCAGCAGCCTGACAGGGCGGGCCTATGGCTACACCTTC.

This clone is a singleton in its sample. V is TRBV7-9 and J is TRBJ1-3; D not certain. The CDR3 extends over 14 amino acids. Germline lookup yields CDR1 SEHNR and CDR2 FQNEAQ (reference sequence). Trimming took 1 base from V and 1 from J, leaving 5 bases between them. This CDR3 reads CASSLVTSGNTIYF. CDR3 nucleotides: TGTGCCAGCAGCTTAGTTACTTCTGGAAACACCATATATTTT.

The gene calls are TRBV7-2 and TRBJ2-7, with TRBD2 matching 12 bases. J lost 2 bases, V lost 0 bases, and 2 bases had no gene match. The CDR3 totals 16 residues. Germline V gene data show CDR1 as SGHTA and CDR2 as FQGNSA. The CDR3 DNA sequence: TGTGCCAGCAGCTTAGCGGCTAGCGGGGGGGCCTACGAGCAGTACTTC. Its translation is CASSLAASGGAYEQYF.

In its sample, this clone was seen a few times. In DNA, the CDR3 is TGTGCCAGCAGGGCGGGGGGCGCCTACAATGAGCAGTTCTTC. This sequence encodes CASRAGGAYNEQFF. V and J are TRBV2 and TRBJ2-1; 8 bases are shared with TRBD2. Per the germline V gene, CDR1 is SNHLY and CDR2 is FYNNEI. With 6 bases clipped from V and 2 bases from J, the junction kept 3 bases outside the gene matches. The CDR3 has 14 amino acids.

The chain links TRBV19 to TRBJ1-1; D remains unclear. V was shortened by 4 bases and J by 2 bases, with 11 bases between the two germline ends. The CDR3 totals 14 residues. CDR1 and CDR2 from the germline V gene are LNHDA and SQIVND (reference sequence). CDR3 region: CASSNPPENTEAFF. The CDR3 DNA reads as TGTGCCAGTAGTAACCCCCCAGAAAACACTGAAGCTTTCTTT.

The chain couples TRBV7-9 to TRBJ2-5; TRBD1 matches at 7 bases. The trim removed 11 bases at V and 6 bases at J, leaving 12 bases unmatched. There are 13 residues in the CDR3. The germline CDR1 and CDR2 sequences are SEHNR and FQNEAQ (reference sequence). CDR3 amino acids: CAGGIEGAKTQYF. The CDR3 DNA reads as TGTGCCGGGGGAATTGAGGGGGCGAAGACCCAGTACTTC.

The V call is TRBV2, the J call TRBJ1-5, with D uncertain. This CDR3 comprises 14 residues. V was shortened by 4 bases and J by 0 bases, with 7 bases between the two germline ends. Germline loops: CDR1 SNHLY, CDR2 FYNNEI. In nucleotides, the CDR3 is TGTGCCAGCAGTGGAGGTAATAGCAATCAGCCCCAGCATTTT. Amino acids: CASSGGNSNQPQHF.